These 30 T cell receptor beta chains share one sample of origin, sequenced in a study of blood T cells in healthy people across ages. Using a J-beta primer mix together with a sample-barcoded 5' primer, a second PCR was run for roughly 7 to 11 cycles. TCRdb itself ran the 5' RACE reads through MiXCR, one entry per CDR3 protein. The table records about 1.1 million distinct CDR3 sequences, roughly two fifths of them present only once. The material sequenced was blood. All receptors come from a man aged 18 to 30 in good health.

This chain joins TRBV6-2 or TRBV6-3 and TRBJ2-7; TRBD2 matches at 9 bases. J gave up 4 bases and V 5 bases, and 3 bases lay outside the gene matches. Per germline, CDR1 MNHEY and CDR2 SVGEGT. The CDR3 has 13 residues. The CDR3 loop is CASSRLADYEQYF. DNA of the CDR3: TGTGCCAGCAGTCGACTAGCGGATTACGAGCAGTACTTC.

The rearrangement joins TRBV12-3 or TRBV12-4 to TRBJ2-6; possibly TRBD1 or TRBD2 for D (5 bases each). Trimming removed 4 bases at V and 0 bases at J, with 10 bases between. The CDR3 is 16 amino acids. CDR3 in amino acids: CASSSGPYSGANVLTF. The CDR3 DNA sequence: TGTGCCAGCAGTTCGGGACCGTACTCTGGGGCCAACGTCCTGACTTTC.

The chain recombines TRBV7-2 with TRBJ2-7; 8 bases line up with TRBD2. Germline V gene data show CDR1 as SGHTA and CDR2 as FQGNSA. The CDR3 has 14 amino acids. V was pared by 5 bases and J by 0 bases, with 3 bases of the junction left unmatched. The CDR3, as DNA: TGTGCCAGCAGCACTAGCGGAAGCTCCTACGAGCAGTACTTC. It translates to CASSTSGSSYEQYF.

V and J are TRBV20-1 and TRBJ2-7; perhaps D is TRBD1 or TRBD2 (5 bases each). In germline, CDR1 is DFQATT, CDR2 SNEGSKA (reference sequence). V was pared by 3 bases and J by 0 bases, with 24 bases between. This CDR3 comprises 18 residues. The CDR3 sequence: CSARGELSDERSSYEQYF. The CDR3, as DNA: TGCAGTGCTAGGGGGGAACTCTCCGATGAGCGAAGCTCCTACGAGCAGTACTTC.

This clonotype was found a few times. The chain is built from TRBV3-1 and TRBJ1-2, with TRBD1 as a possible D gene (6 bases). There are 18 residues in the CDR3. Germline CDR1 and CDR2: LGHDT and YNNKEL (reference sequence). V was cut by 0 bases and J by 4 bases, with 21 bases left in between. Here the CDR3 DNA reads TGTGCCAGCAGCCAAGATCTTCTTGCGGCAGGGGCCTCCTATGGCTACACCTTC. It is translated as CASSQDLLAAGASYGYTF.

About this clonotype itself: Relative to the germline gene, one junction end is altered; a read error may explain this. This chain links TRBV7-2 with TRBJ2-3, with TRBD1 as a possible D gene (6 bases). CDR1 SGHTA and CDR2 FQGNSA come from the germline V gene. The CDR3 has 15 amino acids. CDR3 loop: CASSSRTVSPETQYF. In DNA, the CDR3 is TGTGCCAGCAGCTCACGGACAGTTTCCCCAGAGACGCAGTATTTT.

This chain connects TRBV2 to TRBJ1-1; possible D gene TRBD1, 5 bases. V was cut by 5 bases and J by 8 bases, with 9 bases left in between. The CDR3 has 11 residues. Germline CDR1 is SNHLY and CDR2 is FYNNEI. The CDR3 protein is CASSRDVEAFF. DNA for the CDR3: TGTGCCAGCAGTCGGGACGTAGAAGCTTTCTTT.

CDR3 protein: CASRRQGGEAFF. DNA for the CDR3: TGTGCCAGCAGGCGACAGGGCGGGGAAGCTTTCTTT. V is TRBV27 and J is TRBJ1-1; 7 bases match TRBD1. CDR1 MNHEY and CDR2 SMNVEV come from the germline V gene (reference sequence). V lost 6 bases and J lost 8; bases outside the gene matches: 6. CDR3 length equals 12 residues.

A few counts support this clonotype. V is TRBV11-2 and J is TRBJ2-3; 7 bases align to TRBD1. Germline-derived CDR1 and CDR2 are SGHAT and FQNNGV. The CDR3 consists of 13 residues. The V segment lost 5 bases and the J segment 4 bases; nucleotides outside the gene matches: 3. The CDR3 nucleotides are TGTGCCAGCAGCACAGGGGTTTCAGATACGCAGTATTTT. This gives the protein CASSTGVSDTQYF.

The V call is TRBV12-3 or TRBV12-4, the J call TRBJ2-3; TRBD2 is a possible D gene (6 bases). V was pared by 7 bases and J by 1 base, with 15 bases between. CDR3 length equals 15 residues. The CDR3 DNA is TGTGCCAGCATGGTACCGGGACTCGGCACAGATACGCAGTATTTT. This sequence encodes CASMVPGLGTDTQYF.

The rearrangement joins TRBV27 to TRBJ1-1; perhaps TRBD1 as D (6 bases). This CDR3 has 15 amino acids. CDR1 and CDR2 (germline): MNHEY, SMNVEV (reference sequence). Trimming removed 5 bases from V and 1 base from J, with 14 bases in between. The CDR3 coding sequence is TGTGCCAGCAGTATCCCCGGGACATCGAACACTGAAGCTTTCTTT. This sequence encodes CASSIPGTSNTEAFF.

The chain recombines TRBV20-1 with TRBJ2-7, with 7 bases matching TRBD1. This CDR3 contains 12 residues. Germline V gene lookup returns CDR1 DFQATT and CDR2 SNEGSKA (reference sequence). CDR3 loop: CGVGQQYNEQYF. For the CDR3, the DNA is TGCGGTGTGGGACAGCAGTACAATGAGCAGTACTTC.

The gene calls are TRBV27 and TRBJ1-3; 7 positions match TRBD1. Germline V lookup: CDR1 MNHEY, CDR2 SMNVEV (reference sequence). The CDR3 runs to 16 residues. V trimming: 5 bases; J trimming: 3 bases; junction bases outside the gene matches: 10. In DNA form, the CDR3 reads TGTGCCAGCAGTCGACAGGGAGGACTGGGTGGAAACACCATATATTTT. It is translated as CASSRQGGLGGNTIYF.

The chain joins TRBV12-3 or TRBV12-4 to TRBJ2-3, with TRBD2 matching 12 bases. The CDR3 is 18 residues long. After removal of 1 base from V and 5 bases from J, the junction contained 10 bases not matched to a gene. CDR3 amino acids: CASSLGARLAGGLDTQYF. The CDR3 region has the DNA TGTGCCAGCAGTTTAGGGGCCCGTCTAGCGGGGGGGCTAGATACGCAGTATTTT.

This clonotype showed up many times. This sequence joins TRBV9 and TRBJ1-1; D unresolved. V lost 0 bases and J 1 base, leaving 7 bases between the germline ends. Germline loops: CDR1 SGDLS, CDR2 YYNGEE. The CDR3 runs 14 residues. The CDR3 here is CASSVGGRNTEAFF. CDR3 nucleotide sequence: TGTGCCAGCAGCGTAGGAGGACGGAACACTGAAGCTTTCTTT.

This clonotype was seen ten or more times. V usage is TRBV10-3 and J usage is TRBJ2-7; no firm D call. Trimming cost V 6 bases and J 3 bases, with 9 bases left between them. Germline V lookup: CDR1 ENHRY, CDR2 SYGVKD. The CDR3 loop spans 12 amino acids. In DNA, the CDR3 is TGTGCCATCAGCGCGGAGATCTACGAGCAGTACTTC. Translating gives CAISAEIYEQYF.

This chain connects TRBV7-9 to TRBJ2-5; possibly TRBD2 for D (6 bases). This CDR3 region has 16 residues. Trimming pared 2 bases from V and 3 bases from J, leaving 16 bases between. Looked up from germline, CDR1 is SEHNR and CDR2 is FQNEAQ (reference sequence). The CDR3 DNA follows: TGTGCCAGCAGCTTACTGGAAAGCGGGCAGAAAGAGACCCAGTACTTC. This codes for CASSLLESGQKETQYF.

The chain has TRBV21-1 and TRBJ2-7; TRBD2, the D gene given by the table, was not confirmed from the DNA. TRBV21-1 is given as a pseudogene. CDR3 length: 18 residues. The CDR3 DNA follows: TGTGCCAGCAGCAAAGGAGGGCGTAGCGGGCGAAGCTCCTACGAGCAGTACTTC. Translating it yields CASSKGGRSGRSSYEQYF.

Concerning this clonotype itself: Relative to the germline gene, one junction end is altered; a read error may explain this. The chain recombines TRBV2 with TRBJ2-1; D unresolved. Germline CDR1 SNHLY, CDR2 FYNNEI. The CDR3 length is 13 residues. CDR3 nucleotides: TGTGCCAGCATGCAGAGCTCCTACAACGAGCAGTTCTTC. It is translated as CASMQSSYNEQFF.

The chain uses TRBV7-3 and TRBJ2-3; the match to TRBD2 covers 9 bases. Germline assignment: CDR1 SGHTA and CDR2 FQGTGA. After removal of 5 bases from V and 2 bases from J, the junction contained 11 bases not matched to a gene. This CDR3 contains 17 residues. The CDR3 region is CASSPSPLAGYTDTQYF. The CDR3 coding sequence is TGTGCCAGCAGCCCTAGCCCACTAGCGGGTTACACAGATACGCAGTATTTT.

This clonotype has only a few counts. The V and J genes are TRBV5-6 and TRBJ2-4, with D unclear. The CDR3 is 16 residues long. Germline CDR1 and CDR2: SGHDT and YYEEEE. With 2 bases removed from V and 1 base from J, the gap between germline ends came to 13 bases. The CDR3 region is CASSFLTPGAKNIQYF. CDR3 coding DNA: TGTGCCAGCAGCTTTCTGACCCCCGGGGCCAAAAACATTCAGTACTTC.

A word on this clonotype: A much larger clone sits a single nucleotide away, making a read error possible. The CDR3 bases are TGCAGCGTCACCCTCGGGAAAAATGAGCAGTACTTC. Protein sequence: CSVTLGKNEQYF. The genes are TRBV29-1 and TRBJ2-7; D is perhaps TRBD2 (5 bases). The CDR3 consists of 12 residues. The V gene lost 6 bases and the J gene lost 7 bases, with 16 bases spanning the gap. Germline V gene lookup returns CDR1 SQVTM and CDR2 ANQGSEA.

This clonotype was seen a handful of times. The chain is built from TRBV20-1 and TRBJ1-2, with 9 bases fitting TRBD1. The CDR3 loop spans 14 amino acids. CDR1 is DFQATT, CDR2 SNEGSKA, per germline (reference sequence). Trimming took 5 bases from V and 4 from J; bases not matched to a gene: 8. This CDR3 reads CSAPQTGGGYGYTF. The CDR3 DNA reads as TGCAGTGCTCCCCAAACAGGGGGCGGCTATGGCTACACCTTC.

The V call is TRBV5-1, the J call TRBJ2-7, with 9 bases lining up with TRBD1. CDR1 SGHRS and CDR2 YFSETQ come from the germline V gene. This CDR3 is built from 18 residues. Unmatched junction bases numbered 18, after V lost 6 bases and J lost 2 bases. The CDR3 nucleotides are TGCGCCAGCACCAAGAACGTTCCGGGACAGGGTGTCACCTACGAGCAGTACTTC. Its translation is CASTKNVPGQGVTYEQYF.

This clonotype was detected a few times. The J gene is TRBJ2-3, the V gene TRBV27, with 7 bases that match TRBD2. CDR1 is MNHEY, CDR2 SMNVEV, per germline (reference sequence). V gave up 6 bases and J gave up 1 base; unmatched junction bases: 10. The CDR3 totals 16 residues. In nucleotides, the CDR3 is TGTGCCAGCAGGGGACTCAGCGGGGTAGGCACAGATACGCAGTATTTT. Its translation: CASRGLSGVGTDTQYF.

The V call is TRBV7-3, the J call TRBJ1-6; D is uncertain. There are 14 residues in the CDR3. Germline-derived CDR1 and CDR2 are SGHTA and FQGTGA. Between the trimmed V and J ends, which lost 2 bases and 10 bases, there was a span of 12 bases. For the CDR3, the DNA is TGTGCCAGCAGCTTAGACAATATAGCATCACCCCTCCACTTT. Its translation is CASSLDNIASPLHF.

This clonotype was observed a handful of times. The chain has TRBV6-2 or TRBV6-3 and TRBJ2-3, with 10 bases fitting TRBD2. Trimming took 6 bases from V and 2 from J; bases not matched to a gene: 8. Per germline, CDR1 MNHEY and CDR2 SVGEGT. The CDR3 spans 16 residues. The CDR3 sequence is CASRSSGGPPTDTQYF. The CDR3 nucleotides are TGTGCCAGCAGAAGTAGCGGGGGGCCGCCCACAGATACGCAGTATTTT.

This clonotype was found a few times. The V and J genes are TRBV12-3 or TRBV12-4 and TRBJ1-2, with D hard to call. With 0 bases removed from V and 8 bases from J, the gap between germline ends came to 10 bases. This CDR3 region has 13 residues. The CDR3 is CASSLAVNSGYTF. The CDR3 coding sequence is TGTGCCAGCAGTTTAGCGGTGAATTCGGGCTACACCTTC.

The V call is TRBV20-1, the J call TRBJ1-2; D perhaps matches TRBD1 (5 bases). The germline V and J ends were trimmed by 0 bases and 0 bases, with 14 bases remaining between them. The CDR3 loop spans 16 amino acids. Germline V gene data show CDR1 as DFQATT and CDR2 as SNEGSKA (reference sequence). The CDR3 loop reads CSAREPGRIANYGYTF. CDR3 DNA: TGCAGTGCTAGAGAACCGGGACGGATAGCTAACTATGGCTACACCTTC.

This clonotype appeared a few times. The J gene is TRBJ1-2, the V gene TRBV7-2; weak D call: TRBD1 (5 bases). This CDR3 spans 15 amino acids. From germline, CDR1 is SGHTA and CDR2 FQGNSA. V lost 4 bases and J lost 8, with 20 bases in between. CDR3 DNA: TGTGCCAGCAGCTCCAAGGGGTTTGGAATTGGCGGCTACACCTTC. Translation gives CASSSKGFGIGGYTF.